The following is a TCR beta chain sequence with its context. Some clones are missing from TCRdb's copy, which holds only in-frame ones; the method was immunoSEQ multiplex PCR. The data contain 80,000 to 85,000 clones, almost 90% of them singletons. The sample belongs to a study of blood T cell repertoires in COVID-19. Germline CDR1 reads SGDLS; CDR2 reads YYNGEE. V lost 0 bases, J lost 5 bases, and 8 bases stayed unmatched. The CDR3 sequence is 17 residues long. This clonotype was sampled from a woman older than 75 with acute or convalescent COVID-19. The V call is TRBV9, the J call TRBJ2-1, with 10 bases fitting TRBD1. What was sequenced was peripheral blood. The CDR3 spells CASSVALGGTGDNEQFF. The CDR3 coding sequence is TGTGCCAGCAGCGTAGCTTTAGGCGGGACAGGGGACAATGAGCAGTTCTTC.